This T cell receptor (beta chain) was sequenced during a study of T cells after posttransplantation cyclophosphamide. The protocol was immunoSEQ multiplex PCR, while the TCRdb copy is restricted to in-frame clones and leaves out a portion. The sample lists 9,000 to 10,000 clones; roughly 80% were seen once. The trim removed 5 bases at V and 9 bases at J, leaving 13 bases unmatched. Germline V gene lookup returns CDR1 SGHTA and CDR2 FQGNSA. The CDR3 runs to 15 residues. Cyclophosphamide on days +3 and +4 followed busulfan-fludarabine conditioning and a marrow graft. This clone qualifies as hyperexpanded. Its cognate antigen is unknown. Whole-study findings and limits: TRB overlap between skin or GI tissue T cells and blood was limited. Donor-recipient repertoire similarity was low at 1-2 months, rising over year one.

The chain combines TRBV7-2 with TRBJ2-5; 9 bases align to TRBD2. This receptor was identified in a female patient aged 40-49 years who received an allogeneic stem cell transplant from a related donor, was CMV-positive, and had no GVHD. The graft donor may have contributed some T cells. Sequenced here: PBMCs, sampled approximately 2,000 days after a stem cell transplant with posttransplant cyclophosphamide. The CDR3 region is CASSGKLGLATAQYF. DNA of the CDR3: TGTGCCAGCAGCGGAAAGTTGGGACTAGCCACGGCCCAGTACTTC.